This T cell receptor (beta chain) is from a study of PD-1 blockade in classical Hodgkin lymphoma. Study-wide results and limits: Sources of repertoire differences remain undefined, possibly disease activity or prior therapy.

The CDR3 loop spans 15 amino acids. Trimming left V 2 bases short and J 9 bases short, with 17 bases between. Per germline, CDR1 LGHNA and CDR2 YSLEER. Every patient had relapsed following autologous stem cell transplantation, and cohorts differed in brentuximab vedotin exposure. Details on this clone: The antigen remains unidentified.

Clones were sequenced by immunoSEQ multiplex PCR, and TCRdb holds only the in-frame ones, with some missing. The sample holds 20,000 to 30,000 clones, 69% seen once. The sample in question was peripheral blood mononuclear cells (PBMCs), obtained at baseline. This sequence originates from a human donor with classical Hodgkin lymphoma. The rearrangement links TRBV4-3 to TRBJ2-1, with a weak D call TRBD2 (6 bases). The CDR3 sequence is CASSQNAGLPGEQFF. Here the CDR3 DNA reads TGCGCCAGCAGCCAAAACGCGGGACTCCCTGGTGAGCAGTTCTTC.